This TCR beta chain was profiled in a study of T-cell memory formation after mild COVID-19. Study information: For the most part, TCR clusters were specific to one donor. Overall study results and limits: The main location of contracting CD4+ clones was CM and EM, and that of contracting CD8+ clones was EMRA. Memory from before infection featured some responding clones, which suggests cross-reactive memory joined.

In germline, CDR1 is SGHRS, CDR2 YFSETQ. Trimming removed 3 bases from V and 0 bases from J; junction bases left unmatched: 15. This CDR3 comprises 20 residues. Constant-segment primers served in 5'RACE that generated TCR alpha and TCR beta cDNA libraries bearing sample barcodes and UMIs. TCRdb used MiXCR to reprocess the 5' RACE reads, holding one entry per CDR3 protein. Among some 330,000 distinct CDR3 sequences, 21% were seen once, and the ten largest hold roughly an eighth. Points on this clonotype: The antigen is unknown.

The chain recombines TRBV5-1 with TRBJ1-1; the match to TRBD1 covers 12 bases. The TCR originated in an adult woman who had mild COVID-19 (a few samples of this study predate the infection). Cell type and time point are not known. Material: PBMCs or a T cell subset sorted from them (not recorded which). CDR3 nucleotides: TGCGCCAGCAGCTCGCCCGGGACAGGGGGCGTAGGATGGATGAACACTGAAGCTTTCTTT. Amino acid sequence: CASSSPGTGGVGWMNTEAFF.